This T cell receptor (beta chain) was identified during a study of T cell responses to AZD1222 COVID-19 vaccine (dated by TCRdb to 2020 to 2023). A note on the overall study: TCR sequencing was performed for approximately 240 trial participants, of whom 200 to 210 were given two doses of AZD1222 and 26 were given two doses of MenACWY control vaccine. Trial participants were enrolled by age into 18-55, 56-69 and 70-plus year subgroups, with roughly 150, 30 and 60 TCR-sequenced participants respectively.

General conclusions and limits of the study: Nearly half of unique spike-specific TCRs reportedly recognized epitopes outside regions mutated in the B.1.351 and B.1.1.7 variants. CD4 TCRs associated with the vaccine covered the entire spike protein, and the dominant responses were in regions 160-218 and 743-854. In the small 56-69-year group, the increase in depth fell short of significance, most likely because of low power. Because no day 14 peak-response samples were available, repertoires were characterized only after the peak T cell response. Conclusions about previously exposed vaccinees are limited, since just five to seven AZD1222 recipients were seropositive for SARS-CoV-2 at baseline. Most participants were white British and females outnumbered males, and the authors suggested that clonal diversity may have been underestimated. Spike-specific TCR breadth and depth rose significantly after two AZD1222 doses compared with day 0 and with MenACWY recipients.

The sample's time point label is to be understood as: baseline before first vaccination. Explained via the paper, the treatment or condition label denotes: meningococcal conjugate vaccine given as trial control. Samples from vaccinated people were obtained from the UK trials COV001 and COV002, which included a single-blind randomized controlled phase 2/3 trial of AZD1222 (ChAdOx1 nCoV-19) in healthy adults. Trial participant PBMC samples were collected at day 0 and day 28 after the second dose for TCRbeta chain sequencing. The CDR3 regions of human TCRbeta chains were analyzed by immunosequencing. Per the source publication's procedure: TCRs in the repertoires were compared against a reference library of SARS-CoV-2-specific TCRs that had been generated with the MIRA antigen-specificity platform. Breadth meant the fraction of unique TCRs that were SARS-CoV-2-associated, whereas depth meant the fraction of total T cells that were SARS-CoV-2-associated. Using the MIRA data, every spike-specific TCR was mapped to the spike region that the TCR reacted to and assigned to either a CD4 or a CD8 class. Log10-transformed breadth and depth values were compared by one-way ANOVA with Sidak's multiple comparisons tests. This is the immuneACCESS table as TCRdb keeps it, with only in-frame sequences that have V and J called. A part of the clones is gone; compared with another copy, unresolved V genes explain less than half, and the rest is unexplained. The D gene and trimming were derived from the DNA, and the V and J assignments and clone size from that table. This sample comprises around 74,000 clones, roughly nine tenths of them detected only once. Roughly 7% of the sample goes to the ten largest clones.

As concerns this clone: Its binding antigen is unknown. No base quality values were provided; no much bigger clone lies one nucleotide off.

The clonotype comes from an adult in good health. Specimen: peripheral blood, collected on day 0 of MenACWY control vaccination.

The nucleotide sequence reads as follows: TGCAGCGCGGTTAGCGGGAGGGTCGATGAGCAGTTCTTC. Translated, it reads CSAVSGRVDEQFF. This sequence uses TRBV29-1 and TRBJ2-1, and TRBD2 aligns with 11 junction nucleotides. Germline trimming: 7 bases from V, 8 bases from J; junction bases outside gene matches: 7. The germline V gene supplies CDR1 SQVTM and CDR2 ANQGSEA. The CDR3 numbers 13 residues from cysteine through phenylalanine. Just the 39-base CDR3 DNA is kept, in frame starting at base 1.